Each of the 24 T cell receptor beta chains below was sequenced from the same sample in a study of blood T cell repertoires in COVID-19 (TCRdb year 2020). The method behind the library was the immunoSEQ multiplex PCR assay. Sourced from immuneACCESS, this table was stored by TCRdb with only in-frame sequences that have V and J called. A share of the clones is absent; for the studies checked, an unresolved V gene accounts for under half, and the remainder has no known explanation. The sample records approximately 290,000 clones, 80% to 90% of which are singletons. The top ten constitute under 0.95% of the sample. Sequences were obtained from peripheral blood. All receptors derive from a man aged 25-40 years with acute or convalescent COVID-19.

The chain carries TRBV4-1 and TRBJ2-3; 11 nucleotides match TRBD2. Germline values: CDR1 MGHRA, CDR2 YSYEKL. J gave up 4 bases and V 4 bases, and 4 bases lay outside the gene matches. This CDR3 has 15 amino acids. This chain's CDR3 is CASSLAGGMADTQYF. The CDR3 nucleotides are TGCGCCAGCAGCCTAGCGGGAGGGATGGCAGATACGCAGTATTTT.

In nucleotides, the CDR3 is TGTGCCACCAGTGATCAAAGGACAGGAAACACCATATATTTT. It is translated as CATSDQRTGNTIYF. This rearrangement joins TRBV24-1 to TRBJ1-3; TRBD1 might be the D (5 bases). Germline V gives CDR1 KGHDR, CDR2 SFDVKD. This CDR3 contains 14 residues. The V end lost 3 bases, the J end lost 4 bases, and 9 bases lay between the germline ends.

The chain links TRBV24-1 to TRBJ2-1; TRBD2 agrees at 12 bases. The length of the CDR3 is 14 residues. J gave up 15 bases and V 4 bases, and 9 bases lay outside the gene matches. The V gene's germline CDR1 is KGHDR and CDR2 SFDVKD. CDR3 loop: CATSDPTLAGGPFF. The CDR3 nucleotides are TGTGCCACCAGTGACCCTACTCTAGCGGGAGGGCCGTTCTTC.

The CDR3 bases are TGTGCCAGCAGTGACGGACAGGGATGGGTCGAGCAGTACTTC. Translated, it gives CASSDGQGWVEQYF. This chain joins TRBV6-1 and TRBJ2-7; 8 bases fit TRBD1. Germline V CDR1 and CDR2: MNHNS, SASEGT. There are 14 residues in the CDR3. The trim removed 3 bases at V and 6 bases at J, leaving 7 bases unmatched.

The rearrangement joins TRBV5-1 to TRBJ2-2, with 8 bases identical to TRBD1. Trimming at V came to 1 base and at J to 5 bases, leaving 1 base not matched to a gene. The CDR3 extends over 14 amino acids. CDR1 is SGHRS, CDR2 YFSETQ, per germline. As DNA, the CDR3 is TGCGCCAGCAGCTTGACAGGGGGTACCGGGGAGCTGTTTTTT. It encodes CASSLTGGTGELFF.

This chain links TRBV6-5 with TRBJ2-3, with D perhaps TRBD2 (6 bases). The V end lost 7 bases, the J end lost 0 bases, and 14 bases lay between the germline ends. The CDR3 extends over 15 amino acids. Germline lookup yields CDR1 MNHEY and CDR2 SVGAGI. CDR3 residues: CASKVRRASTDTQYF. CDR3 in DNA: TGTGCCAGCAAAGTTCGGAGGGCGAGCACAGATACGCAGTATTTT.

The CDR3 coding sequence is TGCGCCAGCAGCCCCGGGGACAGGGGTTACACTGAAGCTTTCTTT. As protein: CASSPGDRGYTEAFF. The V call is TRBV5-1, the J call TRBJ1-1, with 10 bases fitting TRBD1. V shed 4 bases and J 3 bases; nucleotides not matched to a gene: 6. Germline V gene data show CDR1 as SGHRS and CDR2 as YFSETQ. This CDR3 region has 15 residues.

This chain connects TRBV6-5 to TRBJ2-7; a possible D gene is TRBD2 (5 bases). V was pared by 6 bases and J by 3 bases, with 9 bases between. This CDR3 region has 12 residues. CDR1 and CDR2 from the germline V gene are MNHEY and SVGAGI. DNA for the CDR3: TGTGCCAGCAGGGACTTGAACTACGAGCAGTACTTC. This sequence encodes CASRDLNYEQYF.

Written as DNA, the CDR3 is TGCAGTGCTAGTTGGACTTCTAAAGATACGCAGTATTTT. It yields the protein CSASWTSKDTQYF. The chain links TRBV20-1 to TRBJ2-3; the D gene is possibly TRBD2 (5 bases). This CDR3 has 13 residues. V was pared by 3 bases and J by 5 bases, with 12 bases between. Per germline, CDR1 DFQATT and CDR2 SNEGSKA (reference sequence).

The V and J genes are TRBV7-2 and TRBJ1-4; TRBD1 matches 8 bases. Trimming took 6 bases from V and 7 from J; bases not matched to a gene: 7. CDR1 SGHTA and CDR2 FQGNSA come from the germline V gene. CDR3 length: 14 amino acids. The CDR3 sequence is CASRDDRGGEKLFF. In DNA form, the CDR3 reads TGTGCCAGCAGGGATGACAGGGGAGGTGAAAAACTGTTTTTT. Combining the CDR3 with reference TRBV7-2 and TRBJ1-4 gives the whole variable domain GAGVSQSPSNKVTEKGKDVELRCDPISGHTALYWYRQSLGQGLEFLIYFQGNSAPDKSGLPSDRFSAERTGGSVSTLTIQRTQQEDSAVYLCASRDDRGGEKLFFGSGTQLSVL.

This rearrangement joins TRBV12-3 or TRBV12-4 to TRBJ2-7, with TRBD1 matching over 7 bases. The CDR3 has 13 amino acids. Trimming removed 6 bases from V and 2 bases from J; junction bases left unmatched: 4. The CDR3 coding sequence is TGTGCCAGCAGCAACAGGGGCACCTACGAGCAGTACTTC. Residues: CASSNRGTYEQYF.

This chain connects TRBV5-6 to TRBJ2-3; TRBD1 is a possible D gene (5 bases). The germline V gene has CDR1 SGHDT and CDR2 YYEEEE. This CDR3 spans 16 amino acids. V lost 0 bases and J 0 bases, leaving 11 bases between the germline ends. CDR3 protein: CASSLDQGSSTDTQYF. Written as DNA, the CDR3 is TGTGCCAGCAGCTTGGATCAGGGATCTAGCACAGATACGCAGTATTTT.

This clone was observed once. The CDR3 nucleotides read TGTGCCACCAGCAGAGATGACGGGGTAGGGGAGCAGTACTTC. Its protein is CATSRDDGVGEQYF. The chain carries TRBV15 and TRBJ2-7; TRBD2 is a possible D gene (5 bases). Between the trimmed V and J ends, which lost 0 bases and 7 bases, there was a span of 13 bases. The CDR3 contains 14 residues. In germline, CDR1 is LNHNV, CDR2 YYDKDF (reference sequence). Using reference TRBV15 and TRBJ2-7 for the parts outside the CDR3, the full variable domain is DAMVIQNPRYQVTQFGKPVTLSCSQTLNHNVMYWYQQKSSQAPKLLFHYYDKDFNNEADTPDNFQSRRPNTSFCFLDIRSPGLGDTAMYLCATSRDDGVGEQYFGPGTRLTVT.

This chain links TRBV5-6 with TRBJ2-1; TRBD2 matches at 9 bases. Germline V gene sequence: CDR1 SGHDT, CDR2 YYEEEE. The J segment lost 13 bases and the V segment lost 3 bases, leaving 5 bases of the junction unmatched. CDR3 length: 12 amino acids. CDR3: CASSSPGLAQFF. The CDR3 DNA reads TGTGCCAGCAGCTCCCCGGGACTAGCCCAGTTCTTC.

V and J are TRBV30 and TRBJ2-7; D is unresolved. Germline V lookup: CDR1 GTSNPN, CDR2 SVGIG (reference sequence). This CDR3 spans 12 amino acids. V dropped 2 bases and J dropped 4 bases, with 9 bases sitting between them. As DNA, the CDR3 is TGTGCCTGGAGTCCCCAGGATTACGAGCAGTACTTC. Its translation is CAWSPQDYEQYF.

The chain uses TRBV25-1 and TRBJ1-6; 7 bases fit TRBD1. The V gene's germline CDR1 is MGHDK and CDR2 SYGVNS. The CDR3 is 13 amino acids. V was pared by 6 bases and J by 8 bases, with 4 bases of the junction left unmatched. The CDR3 nucleotides read TGTGCCAGCAGCATAGGGGGCGATTCACCCCTCCACTTT. Its translation: CASSIGGDSPLHF.

The chain combines TRBV28 with TRBJ1-2; 8 nucleotides line up with TRBD1. Germline V gene lookup returns CDR1 MDHEN and CDR2 SYDVKM. The J segment lost 0 bases and the V segment lost 4 bases, leaving 1 base of the junction unmatched. The CDR3 contains 14 residues. Here the CDR3 reads CASSSGGANYGYTF. CDR3 DNA: TGTGCCAGCAGTTCAGGGGGCGCTAACTATGGCTACACCTTC.

The chain uses TRBV3-1 (or the pseudogene TRBV3-2) and TRBJ1-2; D might be TRBD1 (5 bases). The CDR3 has 14 residues. Trimming took off 0 bases at V and 7 bases at J, with 12 bases between the two ends. Germline assignment: CDR1 LGHDT and CDR2 YNNKEL (reference sequence). DNA of the CDR3: TGTGCCAGCAGCCAAGATCGGGGGAGTAGTGGCTACACCTTC. It translates to CASSQDRGSSGYTF.

The gene calls are TRBV5-4 and TRBJ2-5, with unresolved D. V was shortened by 1 base and J by 5 bases, with 3 bases between the two germline ends. The germline CDR1 and CDR2 sequences are SGHNT and YYREEE (reference sequence). This CDR3 spans 11 amino acids. DNA of the CDR3: TGTGCCAGCAGCTTGCTCGAGACCCAGTACTTC. It specifies CASSLLETQYF.

Only one count was recorded for this clone. The rearrangement links TRBV27 to TRBJ2-1, with 10 bases aligning to TRBD1. This CDR3 comprises 15 residues. CDR1 is MNHEY and CDR2 is SMNVEV in the germline V gene (reference sequence). V was pared by 4 bases and J by 8 bases, with 8 bases of the junction left unmatched. The CDR3 loop is CASSSRDRGVHEQFF. The CDR3 DNA reads TGTGCCAGCAGTTCGCGGGACAGGGGAGTCCATGAGCAGTTCTTC.

In this sample, this clone turned up once. The CDR3 is CASSLWDIVNQPQHF. The CDR3 coding sequence is TGTGCCAGCAGCTTGTGGGACATAGTCAATCAGCCCCAGCATTTT. V usage is TRBV5-5 and J usage is TRBJ1-5, with a weak D call TRBD1 (6 bases). CDR1 SGHKS and CDR2 YYEKEE come from the germline V gene (reference sequence). Trimming removed 1 base from V and 3 bases from J, with 11 bases in between. CDR3 length equals 15 residues.

The gene calls are TRBV5-1 and TRBJ2-1; D is undetermined. Germline V CDR1 and CDR2: SGHRS, YFSETQ. V was clipped by 4 bases and J by 2 bases, with 10 bases between them. The CDR3 runs to 14 residues. The CDR3 DNA is TGCGCCAGCAGCAGAGGAACGACCTACAATGAGCAGTTCTTC. This gives the protein CASSRGTTYNEQFF. Variable domain in full (rest from reference TRBV5-1 and TRBJ2-1): KAGVTQTPRYLIKTRGQQVTLSCSPISGHRSVSWYQQTPGQGLQFLFEYFSETQRNKGNFPGRFSGRQFSNSRSEMNVSTLELGDSALYLCASSRGTTYNEQFFGPGTRLTVL.

The V gene is TRBV29-1, the J gene TRBJ2-2; 11 bases map to TRBD1. CDR3 length equals 16 residues. Germline assignment: CDR1 SQVTM and CDR2 ANQGSEA. V lost 2 bases, J lost 8 bases, and 10 bases stayed unmatched. The DNA of the CDR3 is TGCAGCGTTGAAACAGGGGACAGGGGGTCTTCAGGGGAGCTGTTTTTT. Translation: CSVETGDRGSSGELFF.

This sequence joins TRBV5-1 and TRBJ1-2; D possibly corresponds to TRBD1 (5 bases). There are 16 residues in the CDR3. Germline values: CDR1 SGHRS, CDR2 YFSETQ. The ends were cut back, 3 bases at V and 2 bases at J, with 17 bases in the middle. The CDR3 DNA reads TGCGCCAGCAGCTCTGCGAATCAGGGCTCAAACTATGGCTACACCTTC. The encoded protein is CASSSANQGSNYGYTF.